Described below is a single T cell receptor (beta chain) sequence and its context. No antigen is known for it. From germline, CDR1 is MNHEY and CDR2 SMNVEV (reference sequence). V dropped 0 bases and J dropped 3 bases, with 12 bases sitting between them. This CDR3 is 16 amino acids long. The data are from a study of cytomegalovirus exposure and HLA in healthy donors. General study results and limits: What a later analysis showed was that several of the most significant clusters appeared linked to common viral pathogens.

In the PCR, 60 Vbeta and 13 Jbeta primers were used. Using immunoSEQ multiplex PCR, the repertoire was profiled, and TCRdb retains in-frame clones only, with some absent. The sample shows under 200,000 clones, approximately 67% of them seen only once. Source material: PBMCs. This clonotype originated in a young woman in good health and CMV-seropositive. The gene calls are TRBV27 and TRBJ1-5, with a tentative D call TRBD1 (5 bases). The CDR3: CASSLSAGRANQPQHF. The CDR3 nucleotides are TGTGCCAGCAGTTTATCGGCAGGCAGGGCCAATCAGCCCCAGCATTTT.